The subject of this entry is one T cell receptor beta chain. The data are from a study of graft-versus-host responses after intestinal transplantation. Overall study: Recipients had transplants, and these were multivisceral, liver-intestinal, or isolated intestinal. The study gave all recipients anti-thymocyte globulin induction, then tacrolimus and steroids for about 3 years.

Generated by immunoSEQ multiplex PCR, the TCRdb table keeps only in-frame clones and is missing some. Of some 8,700 clones in the sample, roughly 93% were seen once. There are 18 residues in the CDR3. Germline V gene lookup returns CDR1 MGHDK and CDR2 SYGVNS. J lost 4 bases, V lost 3 bases, and 15 bases had no gene match. This receptor was identified in a human patient who received an intestinal transplant, so some T cells may come from the graft donor. This specimen consisted of PBMCs, obtained 11 days after intestinal transplantation. The V and J genes are TRBV25-1 and TRBJ2-1; 7 nucleotides match TRBD1. The CDR3, as DNA: TGTGCCAGCAGTGACCCTAACGCCGGGACAGCAAGTTACAATGAGCAGTTCTTC. Translated, it gives CASSDPNAGTASYNEQFF.